The sequence of this TCR beta chain was determined in a study of T cell repertoires in cytomegalovirus infection. The CDR3 is 15 residues long. The V gene lost 5 bases and the J gene lost 7 bases, with 18 bases spanning the gap. Germline V gene lookup returns CDR1 MNHEY and CDR2 SVGEGT. Using its own MiXCR run on the reads, TCRdb lists one record per CDR3 protein. Of 200,000 or so distinct CDR3 sequences detected, about 21% appear once; the ten largest clones hold less than 3%. This clonotype was seen ten or more times. This TCR came from a human donor in good health (CMV status not recorded). Some clones in this sample may be carry-over from other donors' samples. The chain carries TRBV6-2 or TRBV6-3 and TRBJ1-5; D is ambiguous. Sequencing was performed on PBMCs. The CDR3 sequence: CASSPPVGGRQPQHF. The CDR3 coding sequence is TGTGCCAGCAGTCCTCCGGTAGGTGGGCGCCAGCCCCAGCATTTT.